This T cell receptor (beta chain) was identified in a study of identifying expanded T cells in peripheral blood. Per the germline V gene, CDR1 is GTSNPN and CDR2 is SVGIG (reference sequence). Trimming cost V 3 bases and J 3 bases, with 2 bases left between them. This CDR3 has 10 residues. Clones were sequenced by immunoSEQ multiplex PCR, and TCRdb holds only the in-frame ones, with some missing. Among 75,000 to 90,000 clones, 85% to 90% were seen once, and the ten largest hold roughly 7.3%. Healthy donors had no documented immune events, such as infections, while sampled. Study-level results: Across healthy donors, higher total template counts meant significantly greater roughly two-week count variance. Technical replicates showed roughly 1.2 changed clones; two weeks roughly 18; four weeks 19.

Note on this clone: Its specificity is not known. The sample holds other DNA sequences that translate to the same CDR3.

The specimen sequenced was blood. The chain couples TRBV30 to TRBJ2-5, with D unclear. The receptor was isolated from a person between 18 and 69 years old in good health. The CDR3 sequence is CAWSEETQYF. The CDR3 region has the DNA TGTGCCTGGAGCGAAGAGACCCAGTACTTC.